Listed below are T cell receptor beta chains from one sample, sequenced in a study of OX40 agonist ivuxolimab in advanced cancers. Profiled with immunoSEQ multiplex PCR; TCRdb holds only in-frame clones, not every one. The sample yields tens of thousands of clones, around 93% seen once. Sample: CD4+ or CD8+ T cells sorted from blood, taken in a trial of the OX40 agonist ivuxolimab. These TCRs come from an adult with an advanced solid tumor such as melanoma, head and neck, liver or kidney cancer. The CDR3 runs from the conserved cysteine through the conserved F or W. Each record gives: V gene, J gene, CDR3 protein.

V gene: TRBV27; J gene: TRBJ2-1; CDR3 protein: CASSLLRAAYNEQFF
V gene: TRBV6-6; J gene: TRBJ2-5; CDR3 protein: CASSPRGQDAQETQYF
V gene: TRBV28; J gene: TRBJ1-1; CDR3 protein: CASSFGTEAFF
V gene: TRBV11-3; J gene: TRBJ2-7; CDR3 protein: CASSLSAGLPYEQYF
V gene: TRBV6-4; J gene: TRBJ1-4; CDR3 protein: CASSDLTASNEKLFF
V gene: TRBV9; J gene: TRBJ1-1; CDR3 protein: CASSSHPVGGTEAFF
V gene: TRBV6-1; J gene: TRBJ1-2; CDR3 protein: CASSNPFGGNYGYTF
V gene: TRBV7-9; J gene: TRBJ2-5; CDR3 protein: CASSSGPGETQYF
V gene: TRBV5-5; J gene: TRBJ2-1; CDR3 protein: CASTPSNRGPPLNEQFF
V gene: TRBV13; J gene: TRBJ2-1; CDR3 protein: CASSSGLDNEQFF
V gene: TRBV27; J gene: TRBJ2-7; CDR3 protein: CASTLGTSGNHNEQYF
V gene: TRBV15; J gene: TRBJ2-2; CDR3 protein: CATSRDLGGPGGELFF
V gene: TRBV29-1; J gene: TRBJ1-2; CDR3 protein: CSVEVTPKDYGYTF
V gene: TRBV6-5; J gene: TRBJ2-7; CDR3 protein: CASSYFGQGYEQYF
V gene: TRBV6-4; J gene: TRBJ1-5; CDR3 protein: CASSDPRRQHQPQHF
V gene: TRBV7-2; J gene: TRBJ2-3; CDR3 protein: CASSPTSARTDTQYF
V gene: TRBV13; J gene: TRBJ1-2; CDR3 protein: CASSLGGGNYGYTF
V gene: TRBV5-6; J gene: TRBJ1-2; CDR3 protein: CASSLGRGPWGYTF
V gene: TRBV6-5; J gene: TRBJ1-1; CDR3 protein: CASSYSGVSTEAFF
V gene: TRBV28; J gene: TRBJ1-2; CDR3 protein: CASIGAGGLSAGYTF
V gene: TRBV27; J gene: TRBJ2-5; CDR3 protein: CASSFSRGNGETQYF
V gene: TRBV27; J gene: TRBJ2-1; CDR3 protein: CASSLGGAGYNEQFF
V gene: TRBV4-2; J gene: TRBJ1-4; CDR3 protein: CASSQAGTNEKLFF
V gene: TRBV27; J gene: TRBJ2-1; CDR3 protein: CASRREGREFF
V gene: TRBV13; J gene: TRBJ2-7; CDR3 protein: CASSLGYETGAGEQYF
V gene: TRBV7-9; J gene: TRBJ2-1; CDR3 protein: CASPPPFF
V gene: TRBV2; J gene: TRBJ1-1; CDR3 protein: CASTGGFEAFF
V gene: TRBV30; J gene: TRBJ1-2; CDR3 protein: CAWDQQNYGYTF
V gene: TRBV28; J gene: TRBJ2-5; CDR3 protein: CASSLRLTATGETQYF
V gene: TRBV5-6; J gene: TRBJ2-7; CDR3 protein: CASSQGLAPYEQYF